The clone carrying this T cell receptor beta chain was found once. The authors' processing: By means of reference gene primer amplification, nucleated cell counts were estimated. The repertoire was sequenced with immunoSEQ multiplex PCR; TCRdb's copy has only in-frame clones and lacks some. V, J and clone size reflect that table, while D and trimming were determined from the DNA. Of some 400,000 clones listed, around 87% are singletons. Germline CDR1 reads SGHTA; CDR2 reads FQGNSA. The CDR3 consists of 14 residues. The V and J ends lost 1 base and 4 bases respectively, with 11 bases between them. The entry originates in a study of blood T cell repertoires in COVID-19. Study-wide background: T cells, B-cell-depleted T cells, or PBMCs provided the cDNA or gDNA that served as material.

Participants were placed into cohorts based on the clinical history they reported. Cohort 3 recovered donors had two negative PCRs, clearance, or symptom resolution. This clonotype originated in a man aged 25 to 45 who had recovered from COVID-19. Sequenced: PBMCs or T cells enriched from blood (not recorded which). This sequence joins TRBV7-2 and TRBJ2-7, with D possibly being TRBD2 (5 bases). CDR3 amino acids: CASSLDVSGYEQYF. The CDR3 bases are TGTGCCAGCAGCTTAGACGTATCGGGGTACGAGCAGTACTTC.